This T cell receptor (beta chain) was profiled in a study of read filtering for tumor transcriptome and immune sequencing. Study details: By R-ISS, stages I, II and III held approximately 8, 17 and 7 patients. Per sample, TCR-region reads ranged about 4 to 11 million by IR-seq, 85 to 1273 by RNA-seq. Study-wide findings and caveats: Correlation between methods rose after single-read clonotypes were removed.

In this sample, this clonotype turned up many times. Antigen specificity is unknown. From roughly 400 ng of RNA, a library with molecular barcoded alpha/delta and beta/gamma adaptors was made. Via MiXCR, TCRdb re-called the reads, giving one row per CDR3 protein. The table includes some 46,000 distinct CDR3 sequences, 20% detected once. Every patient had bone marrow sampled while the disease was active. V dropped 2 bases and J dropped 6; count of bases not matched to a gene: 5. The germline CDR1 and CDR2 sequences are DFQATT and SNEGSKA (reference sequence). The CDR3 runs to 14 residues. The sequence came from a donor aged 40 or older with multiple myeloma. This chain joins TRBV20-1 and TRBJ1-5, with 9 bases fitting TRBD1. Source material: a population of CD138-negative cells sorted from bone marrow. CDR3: CSARIQGAGQPQHF. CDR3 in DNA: TGCAGTGCTAGAATACAGGGGGCCGGTCAGCCCCAGCATTTT.